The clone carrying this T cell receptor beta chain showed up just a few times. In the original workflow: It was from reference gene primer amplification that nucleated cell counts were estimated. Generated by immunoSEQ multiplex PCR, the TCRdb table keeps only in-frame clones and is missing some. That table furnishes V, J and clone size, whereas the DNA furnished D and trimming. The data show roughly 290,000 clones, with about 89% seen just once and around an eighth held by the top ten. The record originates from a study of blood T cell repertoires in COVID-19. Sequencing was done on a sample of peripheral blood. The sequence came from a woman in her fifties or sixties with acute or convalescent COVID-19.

As DNA, the CDR3 is TGTGCCAGCAGCAAAAGGGGCAGGGGTGAGGATTCACCCCTCCACTTT. Protein: CASSKRGRGEDSPLHF. This chain connects TRBV21-1 to TRBJ1-6; the table's D call of TRBD1 was not tested on the DNA. TRBV21-1 is reported as a pseudogene. The CDR3 is made up of 16 amino acids.